The 10 T cell receptor beta chains reported below all come from one sample, sequenced in a study of cytomegalovirus exposure and HLA in healthy donors. Primers: 60 Vbeta forward and 13 Jbeta reverse. Some clones are missing from TCRdb's copy, which holds only in-frame ones; the method was immunoSEQ multiplex PCR. The sample contains about 140,000 clones, over 60% of which appear only once. The sequencing sample was made of PBMCs. The origin of the receptors is a male donor in good health and CMV-seropositive.

The rearrangement links TRBV5-1 to TRBJ2-1; D possibly corresponds to TRBD2 (7 bases). Germline CDR1 SGHRS, CDR2 YFSETQ. Trimming left V 0 bases short and J 9 bases short, with 16 bases between. The CDR3 extends over 15 amino acids. CDR3 in amino acids: CASSLESSGEGEQFF. For the CDR3, the DNA is TGCGCCAGCAGCTTGGAATCGTCAGGGGAGGGTGAGCAGTTCTTC.

V usage is TRBV28 and J usage is TRBJ2-5, with 8 positions matching TRBD2. The CDR3 runs to 15 residues. Germline V gene sequence: CDR1 MDHEN, CDR2 SYDVKM. J gave up 5 bases and V 4 bases, and 9 bases lay outside the gene matches. The DNA for the CDR3 is TGTGCCAGCAGTTCCTCACCTCTAGCGGGTGAGACCCAGTACTTC. It is translated as CASSSSPLAGETQYF.

Only a few counts were recorded for this clone. J is TRBJ1-1 and V is TRBV5-5, with a tentative D call TRBD1 (6 bases). Germline values: CDR1 SGHKS, CDR2 YYEKEE (reference sequence). This CDR3 spans 14 amino acids. V dropped 0 bases and J dropped 4 bases, with 10 bases sitting between them. DNA for the CDR3: TGTGCCAGCAGCTTGGACAGGGTGCGCACTGAAGCTTTCTTT. Its protein is CASSLDRVRTEAFF.

The V and J genes are TRBV4-3 and TRBJ2-5; TRBD2 agrees at 12 bases. The V segment lost 1 base and the J segment 4 bases; nucleotides outside the gene matches: 10. Germline V gene lookup returns CDR1 LGHNA and CDR2 YSLEER. The CDR3 loop spans 18 amino acids. The CDR3 region is CASSQVYRSSGRGETQYF. CDR3 nucleotide sequence: TGCGCCAGCAGCCAAGTTTATCGTTCTAGCGGGAGGGGAGAGACCCAGTACTTC.

This clone was seen a single time. The chain employs TRBV13 and TRBJ2-2; maybe TRBD1 (6 bases). The CDR3 sequence is 14 residues long. V lost 4 bases, J lost 9 bases, and 15 bases lay in between. The germline V gene has CDR1 PRHDT and CDR2 FYEKMQ (reference sequence). Here the CDR3 DNA reads TGTGCCAGCAGCTCCCGGGACACTGGGAGGGAGCTGTTTTTT. It yields the protein CASSSRDTGRELFF.

The rearrangement links TRBV6-5 to TRBJ2-7; TRBD2 matches at 11 bases. The CDR3 runs 14 residues. In germline, CDR1 is MNHEY, CDR2 SVGAGI. The junction had 4 bases not matched to a gene; V was cut back by 5 bases and J by 4 bases. Here the CDR3 DNA reads TGTGCCAGCAGTGCCACTAGCGGGGGATACGAGCAGTACTTC. Amino acids: CASSATSGGYEQYF.

The J gene is TRBJ1-2, the V gene TRBV7-9, with no clear D. The CDR3 loop spans 13 amino acids. Trimming took 1 base from V and 4 from J, leaving 7 bases between them. Germline CDR1 reads SEHNR; CDR2 reads FQNEAQ (reference sequence). Here the CDR3 DNA reads TGTGCCAGCAGCTTAGGACTGATCTATGGCTACACCTTC. Translated: CASSLGLIYGYTF.

V and J are TRBV19 and TRBJ1-5, with TRBD1 matching 8 bases. The CDR3 covers 18 residues. Looked up from germline, CDR1 is LNHDA and CDR2 is SQIVND (reference sequence). V lost 5 bases and J lost 1; bases outside the gene matches: 13. The CDR3 DNA is TGTGCCAGTAGTGACCCCTCCCAGACAGGGGTCAGCAATCAGCCCCAGCATTTT. It specifies CASSDPSQTGVSNQPQHF.

The V gene is TRBV5-1, the J gene TRBJ1-1, with a tentative D call TRBD1 (5 bases). The CDR3 is made up of 15 amino acids. The V end was cut by 0 bases, the J end by 5 bases, with 14 bases between. Per germline, CDR1 SGHRS and CDR2 YFSETQ. The CDR3 sequence: CASSLGGVRGTEAFF. The CDR3, as DNA: TGCGCCAGCAGCTTGGGGGGGGTGAGGGGTACTGAAGCTTTCTTT.

This sequence joins TRBV11-2 and TRBJ2-3; 8 bases match TRBD2. CDR3 length: 12 residues. V lost 5 bases to trimming and J lost 14 bases; unmatched junction nucleotides: 9. CDR1 SGHAT and CDR2 FQNNGV come from the germline V gene. CDR3 sequence (DNA): TGTGCCAGCAGCCCAAAAGCGGGAGAGTTGTATTTT. As protein: CASSPKAGELYF.